Below, 31 T cell receptor beta chains from the same sample are listed, as sequenced in a study of shared clonotypes between healthy human individuals (dated by TCRdb to the early 2020s). The method behind the library was the immunoSEQ multiplex PCR assay. TCRdb re-hosts the immuneACCESS table, in-frame sequences only. Its copies lack some clones; in the studies checked, an unresolved V gene accounts for under half of them, and the cause for the rest is not known. Within this sample are more than 2 million clones, with 90% to 96% of them counted one time only. The leading ten clones occupy 0.13% of the sample. The sample consisted of naive CD4+ T cells sorted from blood. The cell subset or site label, read with the paper, signifies: CD45RA+ positively selected. These TCRs come from a young man in good health.

J is TRBJ2-1 and V is TRBV5-1; TRBD2 is a possible D gene (6 bases). CDR1 is SGHRS, CDR2 YFSETQ, per germline. V was pared by 2 bases and J by 4 bases, with 19 bases between. The CDR3 is 17 amino acids. The CDR3 DNA sequence: TGCGCCAGCAGCTTATCAGCTTCCTCCGGGGGTTACAATGAGCAGTTCTTC. Its translation is CASSLSASSGGYNEQFF.

CDR3 region: CSVAPRLAAGQFF. As DNA, the CDR3 is TGCAGCGTTGCCCCGCGACTAGCGGCCGGCCAGTTCTTC. The V and J genes are TRBV29-1 and TRBJ2-1; 9 bases are shared with TRBD2. Germline CDR1 SQVTM, CDR2 ANQGSEA. V lost 4 bases and J lost 13; bases outside the gene matches: 11. The CDR3 runs to 13 residues.

On this clone itself: An end of the junction does not agree with germline; a read error may underlie this. The V call is TRBV2, the J call TRBJ2-7, with D possibly TRBD2 on 5 matching bases. The CDR3 sequence is 11 residues long. Germline CDR1 is SNHLY and CDR2 is FYNNEI. CDR3 amino acids: CASSERDPLDF. The DNA of the CDR3 is TGTGCCAGCAGTGAACGGGATCCGCTGGACTTC. The full variable domain, rest sourced from reference TRBV2 and TRBJ2-7, is EPEVTQTPSHQVTQMGQEVILRCVPISNHLYFYWYRQILGQKVEFLVSFYNNEISEKSEIFDDQFSVERPDGSNFTLKIRSTKLEDSAMYFCASSERDPLDFGPGTRLTVT.

This clone was recorded once. The chain employs TRBV6-1 and TRBJ1-2, with D unclear. The germline V and J ends were trimmed by 4 bases and 1 base, with 25 bases remaining between them. Germline V CDR1 and CDR2: MNHNS, SASEGT. The CDR3 runs 19 residues. For the CDR3, the DNA is TGTGCCAGCAGTGGCCAATTTGGCCAGTCCTCGACCGTTAACTATGGCTACACCTTC. Translating it yields CASSGQFGQSSTVNYGYTF.

As for this clone: Other DNA sequences in this specimen translate into the identical CDR3. The chain carries TRBV30 and TRBJ1-2; no clear D. Germline CDR1 GTSNPN, CDR2 SVGIG (reference sequence). Trimming removed 0 bases at V and 8 bases at J, with 16 bases between. The CDR3 totals 14 residues. CDR3 sequence reads: CAWSVLRAAGGYTF. The CDR3 nucleotides are TGTGCCTGGAGTGTCTTAAGGGCGGCGGGGGGCTACACCTTC.

V gene TRBV30 combines with J gene TRBJ1-1; D might be TRBD1 (5 bases). Trimming stripped 5 bases from V and 0 bases from J, with 7 bases between. Germline CDR1 is GTSNPN and CDR2 is SVGIG (reference sequence). The CDR3 has 12 residues. The CDR3 DNA reads as TGTGCCTGGGCGGACATGAACACTGAAGCTTTCTTT. This encodes CAWADMNTEAFF. Looking up the rest from reference TRBV30 and TRBJ1-1 gives the full variable domain: SQTIHQWPATLVQPVGSPLSLECTVEGTSNPNLYWYRQAAGRGLQLLFYSVGIGQISSEVPQNLSASRPQDRQFILSSKKLLLSDSGFYLCAWADMNTEAFFGQGTRLTVV.

As concerns this clone: Other DNA sequences in the sample encode the same CDR3. The rearrangement uses TRBV9 and TRBJ2-6; D is uncertain. Trimming pared 0 bases from V and 2 bases from J, leaving 6 bases between. Looked up from germline, CDR1 is SGDLS and CDR2 is YYNGEE. This CDR3 spans 15 amino acids. The CDR3 DNA reads TGTGCCAGCAGCGTAGCAGGTGCTGGGGCCAACGTCCTGACTTTC. Residues: CASSVAGAGANVLTF.

This sequence joins TRBV15 and TRBJ1-5, with D perhaps matching TRBD1 (5 bases). This CDR3 contains 17 residues. The V gene lost 0 bases and the J gene lost 3 bases, with 15 bases spanning the gap. Germline lookup yields CDR1 LNHNV and CDR2 YYDKDF (reference sequence). Here the CDR3 DNA reads TGTGCCACCAGCAGAGATTATGGGTGGGGGGACAATCAGCCCCAGCATTTT. As protein: CATSRDYGWGDNQPQHF. Complete variable domain (other parts from reference TRBV15 and TRBJ1-5): DAMVIQNPRYQVTQFGKPVTLSCSQTLNHNVMYWYQQKSSQAPKLLFHYYDKDFNNEADTPDNFQSRRPNTSFCFLDIRSPGLGDTAMYLCATSRDYGWGDNQPQHFGDGTRLSIL.

The CDR3 loop reads CASGQGDNSPLHF. The CDR3 DNA reads TGCGCCAGCGGACAGGGGGATAATTCACCCCTCCACTTT. The chain links TRBV5-1 to TRBJ1-6; 10 nucleotides match TRBD1. J was trimmed by 5 bases and V by 7 bases; bases with no gene match: 0. CDR3 size: 13 residues. Germline lookup yields CDR1 SGHRS and CDR2 YFSETQ.

The chain employs TRBV6-1 and TRBJ2-7; D gene ambiguous. This CDR3 is 13 amino acids long. V was pared by 3 bases and J by 2 bases, with 8 bases between. Germline CDR1 and CDR2: MNHNS and SASEGT. CDR3 DNA: TGTGCCAGCAGTGATTACATGACCTACGAGCAGTACTTC. It encodes CASSDYMTYEQYF.

J is TRBJ1-1 and V is TRBV6-5, with D hard to call. V was pared by 6 bases and J by 1 base, with 6 bases between. This CDR3 region has 12 residues. Germline CDR1 is MNHEY and CDR2 is SVGAGI. CDR3 amino acids: CASSKPNTEAFF. In DNA, the CDR3 is TGTGCCAGCAGCAAGCCGAACACTGAAGCTTTCTTT.

As regards this clone: The sample holds other DNA sequences that translate to the same CDR3. The rearrangement uses TRBV10-3 and TRBJ2-3, with D unresolved. The germline gives CDR1 ENHRY, CDR2 SYGVKD. The CDR3 contains 14 residues. The V and J ends lost 5 bases and 0 bases respectively, with 9 bases between them. The chain's CDR3 is CAISSGSSTDTQYF. DNA of the CDR3: TGTGCCATCAGTTCTGGATCTAGCACAGATACGCAGTATTTT.

The chain couples TRBV5-1 to TRBJ1-5; TRBD1 might be the D (5 bases). This CDR3 comprises 13 residues. The germline gives CDR1 SGHRS, CDR2 YFSETQ. The V end was cut by 1 base, the J end by 10 bases, with 12 bases between. In DNA form, the CDR3 reads TGCGCCAGCAGCTTGCGGGAAGGGGAACCCCAGCATTTT. Translating gives CASSLREGEPQHF.

The chain has TRBV9 and TRBJ2-3; 9 bases are a match to TRBD2. CDR1 is SGDLS and CDR2 is YYNGEE in the germline V gene. There are 16 residues in the CDR3. The trim removed 5 bases at V and 0 bases at J, leaving 7 bases unmatched. In DNA form, the CDR3 reads TGTGCCAGCAGAGCCGGACTAGCGCGTAGCACAGATACGCAGTATTTT. As protein: CASRAGLARSTDTQYF.

The chain couples TRBV27 to TRBJ2-7; 10 bases agree with TRBD1. CDR3 length equals 17 residues. V dropped 6 bases and J dropped 3; count of bases not matched to a gene: 14. Germline V gene lookup returns CDR1 MNHEY and CDR2 SMNVEV (reference sequence). The CDR3 DNA follows: TGTGCCAGCAGCAACCTACCGGGACAGGGGACCAGCTACGAGCAGTACTTC. This encodes CASSNLPGQGTSYEQYF.

The V gene is TRBV30, the J gene TRBJ2-7; D possibly uses TRBD1 or TRBD2 (5 bases each). Trimming stripped 2 bases from V and 6 bases from J, with 14 bases between. Germline CDR1 and CDR2: GTSNPN and SVGIG (reference sequence). CDR3 length: 13 residues. CDR3 sequence: CAWSRGGGSEQYF. The CDR3 DNA reads as TGTGCCTGGAGTCGTGGTGGGGGAAGCGAGCAGTACTTC.

The chain uses TRBV6-1 and TRBJ2-3; D is undetermined. Germline V gives CDR1 MNHNS, CDR2 SASEGT. The CDR3 covers 13 residues. The V end was cut by 6 bases, the J end by 1 base, with 8 bases between. Here the CDR3 DNA reads TGTGCCAGCAGAAAGACGGGCACAGATACGCAGTATTTT. This gives the protein CASRKTGTDTQYF.

Only a few counts were recorded for this clone. The genes are TRBV10-3 and TRBJ1-6; 10 positions match TRBD1. V was pared by 8 bases and J by 10 bases, with 11 bases of the junction left unmatched. The CDR3 has 15 residues. Germline V gene sequence: CDR1 ENHRY, CDR2 SYGVKD. CDR3 bases: TGTGCCATCGGGAACGGGACAGGGGCCTACTCACCCCTCCACTTT. It encodes CAIGNGTGAYSPLHF.

The V call is TRBV2, the J call TRBJ2-7, with D possibly being TRBD1 (6 bases). Trimming removed 7 bases at V and 3 bases at J, with 16 bases between. Germline CDR1 SNHLY, CDR2 FYNNEI. The CDR3 is 14 residues long. The CDR3 DNA is TGTGCCAGCACCAGGGGACGGACGGGCTACGAGCAGTACTTC. Translated, it gives CASTRGRTGYEQYF.

As to this clone: Other DNA variants within this sample encode the same CDR3. This chain connects TRBV30 to TRBJ2-7; D is tentatively TRBD1 or TRBD2 (5 bases each). The CDR3 loop spans 13 amino acids. The V end lost 0 bases, the J end lost 2 bases, and 8 bases lay between the germline ends. Germline loops: CDR1 GTSNPN, CDR2 SVGIG (reference sequence). The CDR3 protein is CAWSVEGPYEQYF. CDR3 DNA: TGTGCCTGGAGTGTCGAGGGACCCTACGAGCAGTACTTC.

This chain uses TRBV4-3 with TRBJ2-7; 7 nucleotides line up with TRBD1. The CDR3 totals 13 residues. The germline gives CDR1 LGHNA, CDR2 YSLEER. J lost 5 bases, V lost 4 bases, and 5 bases had no gene match. The CDR3, as DNA: TGCGCCAGCAGCCCCTCGACAGGGAACGAGCAGTACTTC. This translates into CASSPSTGNEQYF.

The chain has TRBV4-3 and TRBJ1-1, with 7 bases identical to TRBD1. V lost 2 bases and J lost 5; bases outside the gene matches: 5. Germline V gene data show CDR1 as LGHNA and CDR2 as YSLEER. The CDR3 runs 14 residues. The CDR3 here is CASSQINRGTEAFF. For the CDR3, the DNA is TGCGCCAGCAGCCAAATCAACAGGGGAACTGAAGCTTTCTTT.

The count of this clone is one. The chain carries TRBV7-9 and TRBJ2-1, with 14 positions matching TRBD2. V lost 5 bases and J lost 8; bases outside the gene matches: 8. Looked up from germline, CDR1 is SEHNR and CDR2 is FQNEAQ (reference sequence). The CDR3 runs to 16 residues. DNA of the CDR3: TGTGCCAGCAGCCCCCAGGGGACTAGCGGGAGTCATGAGCAGTTCTTC. This encodes CASSPQGTSGSHEQFF.

V and J are TRBV5-8 and TRBJ1-1; a weak D match, TRBD1 (5 bases). Trimming took off 7 bases at V and 3 bases at J, with 16 bases between the two ends. Germline values: CDR1 SGHTS, CDR2 YDEGEE. This CDR3 is built from 14 residues. Written as DNA, the CDR3 is TGTGCCAGCCGTTGGGGGGTGAGAGACACTGAAGCTTTCTTT. Translated: CASRWGVRDTEAFF.

The V and J genes are TRBV4-3 and TRBJ1-6, with TRBD1 identical over 11 bases. The CDR3 is made up of 15 amino acids. V gave up 0 bases and J gave up 10 bases; unmatched junction bases: 2. Germline CDR1 reads LGHNA; CDR2 reads YSLEER. This CDR3 reads CASSQDGTGGSPLHF. The CDR3 DNA reads as TGCGCCAGCAGCCAAGACGGGACAGGGGGATCACCCCTCCACTTT.

Of note for this clone: The sample has other DNA sequences that encode this CDR3 too. The rearrangement uses TRBV30 and TRBJ1-1; D gene ambiguous. In germline, CDR1 is GTSNPN, CDR2 SVGIG (reference sequence). V was trimmed by 2 bases and J by 0 bases, leaving 7 bases between them. This CDR3 contains 13 residues. CDR3 nucleotides: TGTGCCTGGAGTCGTGGAATGAACACTGAAGCTTTCTTT. Translation gives CAWSRGMNTEAFF.

J is TRBJ1-1 and V is TRBV6-6; 9 bases match TRBD1. Looked up from germline, CDR1 is MNHNY and CDR2 is SVGAGI (reference sequence). This CDR3 has 15 residues. V was clipped by 5 bases and J by 7 bases; unmatched bases: 11. This chain's CDR3 is CASSRRGTGTDEAFF. Written as DNA, the CDR3 is TGTGCCAGCAGTCGACGAGGGACAGGGACCGATGAAGCTTTCTTT.

The CDR3 loop reads CASSETGSGQPQHF. The CDR3 nucleotides are TGCGCCAGCAGCGAAACAGGGTCGGGTCAGCCCCAGCATTTT. This chain links TRBV5-1 with TRBJ1-5; D perhaps matches TRBD1 (6 bases). The CDR3 totals 14 residues. Germline assignment: CDR1 SGHRS and CDR2 YFSETQ. V was shortened by 4 bases and J by 6 bases, with 14 bases between the two germline ends.

The V gene is TRBV30, the J gene TRBJ2-3; 15 bases are a match to TRBD2. The V gene end was trimmed by 0 bases and the J gene end by 6 bases; junction bases not matched to a gene: 13. CDR3 length equals 19 residues. The germline V gene encodes CDR1 GTSNPN and CDR2 SVGIG (reference sequence). The CDR3 spells CAWSVEPGLAGGRWDTQYF. CDR3 DNA: TGTGCCTGGAGTGTGGAACCGGGACTAGCGGGAGGACGTTGGGATACGCAGTATTTT.

In regard to this clone: This specimen includes other DNA sequences encoding the same CDR3. J is TRBJ2-7 and V is TRBV18, with D hard to call. V shed 3 bases and J shed 3 bases, with 12 bases lying between them. Germline V gene sequence: CDR1 KGHSH, CDR2 LQKENI. This CDR3 has 14 residues. In nucleotides, the CDR3 is TGTGCCAGCTCACCGGGTACGGTAGGCTACGAGCAGTACTTC. It is translated as CASSPGTVGYEQYF. Together with reference TRBV18 and TRBJ2-7, the CDR3 gives the full variable domain: NAGVMQNPRHLVRRRGQEARLRCSPMKGHSHVYWYRQLPEEGLKFMVYLQKENIIDESGMPKERFSAEFPKEGPSILRIQQVVRGDSAAYFCASSPGTVGYEQYFGPGTRLTVT.

This clone has a handful of counts. The rearrangement links TRBV7-9 to TRBJ1-6, with no clear D. CDR3 size: 15 residues. Germline loops: CDR1 SEHNR, CDR2 FQNEAQ (reference sequence). The germline V and J ends were trimmed by 2 bases and 8 bases, with 13 bases remaining between them. The CDR3 sequence is CASSLMAVADSPLHF. DNA of the CDR3: TGTGCCAGCAGCTTAATGGCCGTTGCTGATTCACCCCTCCACTTT.